This T cell receptor (beta chain) emerged from a study of T cell changes during pregnancy in multiple sclerosis. Profiling relied on immunoSEQ multiplex PCR, and the TCRdb table lists in-frame clones only, not all of them. The table records about 61,000 clones, 85% to 90% of them present only once. This clone has only one observation. The germline V gene has CDR1 MNHNS and CDR2 SASEGT. V lost 6 bases to trimming and J lost 8 bases; unmatched junction nucleotides: 11. This CDR3 has 14 residues. V gene TRBV6-1 combines with J gene TRBJ1-2, with 8 bases that match TRBD1. Specimen: peripheral blood, collected in the first trimester of pregnancy. The source of this sequence is a female donor in good health, enrolled as a control in a pregnancy study. The CDR3 reads CASRFSRTGSGYTF. CDR3 nucleotides: TGTGCCAGCAGGTTTTCGAGGACAGGGAGCGGCTACACCTTC.